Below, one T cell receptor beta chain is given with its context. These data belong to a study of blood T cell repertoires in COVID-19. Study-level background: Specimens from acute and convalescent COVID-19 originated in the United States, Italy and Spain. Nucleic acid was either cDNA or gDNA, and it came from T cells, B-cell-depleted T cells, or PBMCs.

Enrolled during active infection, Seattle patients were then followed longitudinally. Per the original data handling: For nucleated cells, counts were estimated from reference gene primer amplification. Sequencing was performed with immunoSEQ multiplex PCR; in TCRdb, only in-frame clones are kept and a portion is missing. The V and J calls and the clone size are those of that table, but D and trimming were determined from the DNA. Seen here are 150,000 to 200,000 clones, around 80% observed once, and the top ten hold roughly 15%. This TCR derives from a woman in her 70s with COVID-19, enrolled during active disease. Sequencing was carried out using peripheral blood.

The CDR3 reads CASSHETGPNEKLFF. CDR3 in DNA: TGTGCCAGCAGTCACGAGACAGGCCCTAATGAAAAACTGTTTTTT. J is TRBJ1-4 and V is TRBV6-5; tentatively, D is TRBD1 (6 bases). CDR1 MNHEY and CDR2 SVGAGI come from the germline V gene. Trimming removed 5 bases from V and 3 bases from J, with 13 bases in between. The CDR3 runs to 15 residues.